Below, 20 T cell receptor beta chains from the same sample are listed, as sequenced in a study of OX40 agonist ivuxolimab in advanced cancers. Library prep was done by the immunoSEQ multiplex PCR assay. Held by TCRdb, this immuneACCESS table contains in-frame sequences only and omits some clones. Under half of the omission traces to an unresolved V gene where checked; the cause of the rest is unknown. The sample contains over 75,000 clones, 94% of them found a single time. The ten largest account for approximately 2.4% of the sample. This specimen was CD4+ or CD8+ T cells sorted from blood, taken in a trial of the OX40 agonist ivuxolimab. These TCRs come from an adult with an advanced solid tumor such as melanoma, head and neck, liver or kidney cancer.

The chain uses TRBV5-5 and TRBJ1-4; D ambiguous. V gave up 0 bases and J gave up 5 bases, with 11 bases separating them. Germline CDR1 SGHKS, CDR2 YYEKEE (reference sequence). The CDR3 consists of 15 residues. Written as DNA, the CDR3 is TGTGCCAGCAGCTTGGCCATTGGGATAAATGAAAAACTGTTTTTT. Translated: CASSLAIGINEKLFF.

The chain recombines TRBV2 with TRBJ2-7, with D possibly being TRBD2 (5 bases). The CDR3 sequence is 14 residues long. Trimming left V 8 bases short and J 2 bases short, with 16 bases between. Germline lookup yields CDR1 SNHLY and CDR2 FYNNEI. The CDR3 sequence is CASFRTPPPYEQYF. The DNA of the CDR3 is TGTGCCAGCTTCCGGACTCCCCCCCCCTACGAGCAGTACTTC.

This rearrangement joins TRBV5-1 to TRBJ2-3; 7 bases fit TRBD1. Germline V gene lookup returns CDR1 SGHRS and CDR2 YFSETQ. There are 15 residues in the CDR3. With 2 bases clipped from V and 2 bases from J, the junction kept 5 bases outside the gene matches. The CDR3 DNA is TGCGCCAGCAGCTTCCGGGACAGATACACAGATACGCAGTATTTT. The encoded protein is CASSFRDRYTDTQYF.

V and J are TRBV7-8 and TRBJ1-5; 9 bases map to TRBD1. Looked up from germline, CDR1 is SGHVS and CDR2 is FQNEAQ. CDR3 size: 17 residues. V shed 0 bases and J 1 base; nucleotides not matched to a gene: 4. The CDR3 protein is CASSLAGTGGSNQPQHF. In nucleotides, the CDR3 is TGTGCCAGCAGCTTAGCCGGAACAGGGGGCAGCAATCAGCCCCAGCATTTT.

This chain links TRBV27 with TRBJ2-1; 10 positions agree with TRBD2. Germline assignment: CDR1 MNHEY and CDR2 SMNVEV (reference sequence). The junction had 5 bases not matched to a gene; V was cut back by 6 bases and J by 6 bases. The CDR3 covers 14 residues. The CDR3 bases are TGTGCCAGCAGAAGCGGGGGGGCATTCAATGAGCAGTTCTTC. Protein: CASRSGGAFNEQFF.

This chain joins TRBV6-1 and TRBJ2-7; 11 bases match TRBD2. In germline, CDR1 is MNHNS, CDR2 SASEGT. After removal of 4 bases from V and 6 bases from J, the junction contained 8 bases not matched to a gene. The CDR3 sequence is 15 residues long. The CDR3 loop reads CASSAPLAGGPEQYF. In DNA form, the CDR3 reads TGTGCCAGCAGTGCCCCTCTAGCGGGAGGACCCGAGCAGTACTTC.

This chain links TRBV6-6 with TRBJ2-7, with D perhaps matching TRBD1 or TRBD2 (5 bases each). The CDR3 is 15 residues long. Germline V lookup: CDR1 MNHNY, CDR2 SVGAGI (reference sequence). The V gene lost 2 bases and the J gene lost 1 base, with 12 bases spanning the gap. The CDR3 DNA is TGTGCCAGCAGTTACGAGGGGAGCAGGTCCTACGAGCAGTACTTC. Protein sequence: CASSYEGSRSYEQYF.

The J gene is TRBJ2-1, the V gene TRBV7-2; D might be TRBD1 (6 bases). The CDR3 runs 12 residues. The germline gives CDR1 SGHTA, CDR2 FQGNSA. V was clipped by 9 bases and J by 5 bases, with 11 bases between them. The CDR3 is CASTYRDNEQFF. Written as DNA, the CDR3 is TGTGCCAGTACTTACAGGGACAATGAGCAGTTCTTC.

Written as DNA, the CDR3 is TGTGCCAGCAGTTTATGGTCTAGCGGGAACCAAGAGACCCAGTACTTC. Translation gives CASSLWSSGNQETQYF. The rearrangement links TRBV27 to TRBJ2-5; 9 bases fit TRBD2. The V gene end was trimmed by 1 base and the J gene end by 0 bases; junction bases not matched to a gene: 3. Germline values: CDR1 MNHEY, CDR2 SMNVEV (reference sequence). The CDR3 covers 16 residues.

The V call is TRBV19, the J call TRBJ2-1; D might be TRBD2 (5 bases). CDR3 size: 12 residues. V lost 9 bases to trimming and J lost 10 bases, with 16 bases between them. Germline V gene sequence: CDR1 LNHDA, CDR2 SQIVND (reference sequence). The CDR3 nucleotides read TGTGCCAGCAAGAGCGTTTCGGGGGAGCAGTTCTTC. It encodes CASKSVSGEQFF.

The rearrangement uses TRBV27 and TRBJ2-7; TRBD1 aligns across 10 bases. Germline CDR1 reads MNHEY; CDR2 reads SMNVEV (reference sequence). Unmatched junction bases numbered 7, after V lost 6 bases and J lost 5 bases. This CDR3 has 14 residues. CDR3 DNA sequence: TGTGCCAGCAGCCAGACAGGGGGCGTCAACGAGCAGTACTTC. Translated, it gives CASSQTGGVNEQYF.

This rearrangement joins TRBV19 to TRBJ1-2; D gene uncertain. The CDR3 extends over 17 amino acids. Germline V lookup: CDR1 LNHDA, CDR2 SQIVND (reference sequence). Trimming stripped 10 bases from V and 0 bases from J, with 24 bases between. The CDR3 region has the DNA TGTGCCACCCACGACGGTCGAGGGCCCATCGCTAACTATGGCTACACCTTC. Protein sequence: CATHDGRGPIANYGYTF.

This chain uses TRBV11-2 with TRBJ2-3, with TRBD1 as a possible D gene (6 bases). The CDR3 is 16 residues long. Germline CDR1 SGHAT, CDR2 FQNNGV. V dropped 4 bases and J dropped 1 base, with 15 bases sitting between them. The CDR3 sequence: CASSSTRTDRTDTQYF. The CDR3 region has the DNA TGTGCCAGCAGCTCCACCCGGACAGACCGCACAGATACGCAGTATTTT.

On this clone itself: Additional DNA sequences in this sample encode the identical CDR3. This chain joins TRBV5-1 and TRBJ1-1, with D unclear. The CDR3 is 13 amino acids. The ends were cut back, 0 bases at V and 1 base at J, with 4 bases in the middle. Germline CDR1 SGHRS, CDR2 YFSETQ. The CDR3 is CASSLGGNTEAFF. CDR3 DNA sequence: TGCGCCAGCAGCTTGGGGGGGAACACTGAAGCTTTCTTT.

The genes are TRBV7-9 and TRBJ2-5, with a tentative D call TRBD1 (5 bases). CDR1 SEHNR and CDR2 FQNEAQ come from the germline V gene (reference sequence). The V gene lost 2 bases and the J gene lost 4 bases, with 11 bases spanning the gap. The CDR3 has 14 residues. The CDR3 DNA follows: TGTGCCAGCAGCTTACCAGGGTTTGGAGAGACCCAGTACTTC. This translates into CASSLPGFGETQYF. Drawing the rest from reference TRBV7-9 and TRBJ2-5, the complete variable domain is DTGVSQNPRHKITKRGQNVTFRCDPISEHNRLYWYRQTLGQGPEFLTYFQNEAQLEKSRLLSDRFSAERPKGSFSTLEIQRTEQGDSAMYLCASSLPGFGETQYFGPGTRLLVL.

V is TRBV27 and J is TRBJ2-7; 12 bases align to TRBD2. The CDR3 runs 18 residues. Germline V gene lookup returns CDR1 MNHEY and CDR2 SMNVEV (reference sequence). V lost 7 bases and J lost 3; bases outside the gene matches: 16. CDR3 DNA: TGTGCCAGCACCCCCGGACTAGCGGGACCCCCCCCTCACTACGAGCAGTACTTC. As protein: CASTPGLAGPPPHYEQYF.

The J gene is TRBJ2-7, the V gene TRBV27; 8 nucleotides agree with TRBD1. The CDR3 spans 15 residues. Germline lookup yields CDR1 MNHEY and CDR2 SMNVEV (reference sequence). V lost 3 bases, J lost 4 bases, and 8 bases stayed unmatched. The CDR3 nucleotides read TGTGCCAGCAGTTTCCAGGGGGCGGGAATTTACGAGCAGTACTTC. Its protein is CASSFQGAGIYEQYF.

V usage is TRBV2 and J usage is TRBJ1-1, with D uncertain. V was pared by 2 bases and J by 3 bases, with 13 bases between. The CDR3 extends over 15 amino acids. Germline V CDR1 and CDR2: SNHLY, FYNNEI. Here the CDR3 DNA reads TGTGCCAGCAGTGAACCTGACACGACCGACACTGAAGCTTTCTTT. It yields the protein CASSEPDTTDTEAFF. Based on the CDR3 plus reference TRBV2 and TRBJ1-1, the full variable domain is EPEVTQTPSHQVTQMGQEVILRCVPISNHLYFYWYRQILGQKVEFLVSFYNNEISEKSEIFDDQFSVERPDGSNFTLKIRSTKLEDSAMYFCASSEPDTTDTEAFFGQGTRLTVV.

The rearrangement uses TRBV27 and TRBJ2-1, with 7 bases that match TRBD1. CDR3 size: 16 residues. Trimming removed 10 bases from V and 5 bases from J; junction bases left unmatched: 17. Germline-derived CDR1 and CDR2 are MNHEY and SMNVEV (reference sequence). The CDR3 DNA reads TGTGCCACCGGAATCGTCCTTGAGACAGGGAACAATGAGCAGTTCTTC. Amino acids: CATGIVLETGNNEQFF.

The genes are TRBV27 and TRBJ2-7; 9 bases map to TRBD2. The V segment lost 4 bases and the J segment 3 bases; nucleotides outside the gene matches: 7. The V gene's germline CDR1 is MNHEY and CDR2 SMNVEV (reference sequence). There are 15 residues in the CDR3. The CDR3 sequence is CASSWRGLAFYEQYF. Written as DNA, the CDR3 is TGTGCCAGCAGTTGGCGGGGACTAGCTTTCTACGAGCAGTACTTC.